This T cell receptor beta chain was recorded in a study of blood T cell repertoires in COVID-19. This clone was recorded only once. Participant age was about 18 to 100 years, and participants resided in fewer than 30 US areas. Method: immunoSEQ multiplex PCR; TCRdb's copy keeps in-frame clones and lacks some. The sample lists 330,000 or so clones, roughly 90% seen once, with over 1% in the top ten. The CDR3 covers 16 residues. Looked up from germline, CDR1 is SGDLS and CDR2 is YYNGEE. The V end lost 0 bases, the J end lost 2 bases, and 13 bases lay between the germline ends. The source is a woman aged 25 to 39 who had been exposed to COVID-19. Sequencing input: PBMCs or T cells enriched from blood (not recorded which). This chain connects TRBV9 to TRBJ2-3; D gene unclear. In DNA, the CDR3 is TGTGCCAGCAGCGTAGGGCCGATGCTTTTCACAGATACGCAGTATTTT. This translates into CASSVGPMLFTDTQYF.